This T cell receptor (beta chain) was recorded in a study of blood T cell repertoires in COVID-19. In the authors' methods: It was from reference gene primer amplification that nucleated cell counts were estimated. Some clones are missing from TCRdb's copy, which holds only in-frame ones; the method was immunoSEQ multiplex PCR. The V and J calls and the clone size are those of that table, but D and trimming were determined from the DNA. Of approximately 230,000 clones in the sample, around 90% were seen once. Germline V gene lookup returns CDR1 MNHEY and CDR2 SVGAGI. Deletions cut 0 bases from V and 9 bases from J, with 15 bases between. The CDR3 contains 15 residues.

The clonotype was recovered from a woman in her 50s with acute COVID-19. The V gene is TRBV6-5, the J gene TRBJ2-4; D is perhaps TRBD1 (5 bases). Sequenced: PBMCs or T cells enriched from blood (not recorded which). The CDR3, as DNA: TGTGCCAGCAGTTACTCAAGGCAGGGTATCGCCATTCAGTACTTC. Translating gives CASSYSRQGIAIQYF.